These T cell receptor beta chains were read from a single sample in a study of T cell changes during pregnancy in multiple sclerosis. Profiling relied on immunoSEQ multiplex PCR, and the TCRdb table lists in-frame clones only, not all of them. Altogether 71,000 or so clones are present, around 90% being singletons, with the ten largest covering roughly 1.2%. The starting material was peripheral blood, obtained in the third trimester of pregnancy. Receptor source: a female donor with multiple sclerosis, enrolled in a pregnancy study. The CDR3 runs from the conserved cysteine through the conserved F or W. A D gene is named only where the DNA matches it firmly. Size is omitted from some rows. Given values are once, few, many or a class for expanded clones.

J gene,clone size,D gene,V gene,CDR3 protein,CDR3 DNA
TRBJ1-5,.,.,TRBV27,CASSPPTGSPYSNQPQHF,TGTGCCAGCAGTCCCCCGACGGGGAGTCCCTATAGCAATCAGCCCCAGCATTTT
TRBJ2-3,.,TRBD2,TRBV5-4,CASSGQGTTNTDTQYF,TGTGCCAGCAGCGGTCAAGGGACTACCAACACAGATACGCAGTATTTT
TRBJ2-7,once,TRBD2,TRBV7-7,CASSLGLADTYEQYF,TGTGCCAGCAGCTTAGGACTAGCGGATACCTACGAGCAGTACTTC
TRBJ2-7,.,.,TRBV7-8,CASSLTREFRYEQYF,TGTGCCAGCAGCTTAACGAGGGAGTTCAGGTACGAGCAGTACTTC
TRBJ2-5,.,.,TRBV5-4,CASSLGQQETQYF,TGTGCCAGCAGCTTGGGACAGCAAGAGACCCAGTACTTC
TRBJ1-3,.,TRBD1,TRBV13,CASRTTEGAGRNTIYF,TGTGCCAGCAGAACTACTGAGGGGGCAGGGAGAAACACCATATATTTT
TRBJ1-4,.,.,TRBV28,CASSSGNEKLFF,TGTGCCAGCAGTTCCGGGAATGAAAAACTGTTTTTT
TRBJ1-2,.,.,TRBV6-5,CASRAGRGVGYGYTF,TGTGCCAGCAGGGCTGGACGGGGGGTAGGCTATGGCTACACCTTC
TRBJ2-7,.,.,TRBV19,CASSLWGDTRPYEQYF,TGTGCCAGTAGTCTCTGGGGAGACACCCGGCCCTACGAGCAGTACTTC
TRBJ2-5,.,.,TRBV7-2,CASSRTAQETQYF,TGTGCCAGCAGCAGGACAGCCCAAGAGACCCAGTACTTC